This TCR beta chain stems from a study of blood T cell repertoires in COVID-19. The wider study: Acute and convalescent COVID-19 samples came from the United States, Italy and Spain.

Authors' analysis steps: Estimates of nucleated cell counts were drawn from the amplification of reference gene primers. Sequencing used immunoSEQ multiplex PCR; TCRdb keeps in-frame clones, though not all of them. That table gives V, J and clone size, and the DNA gave D and trimming. The top ten hold roughly 1.9% of the sample, which has under 250,000 clones, about 85% seen once. The CDR3 has 15 amino acids. Per germline, CDR1 MGHRA and CDR2 YSYEKL. Trimming took off 0 bases at V and 5 bases at J, with 13 bases between the two ends. This sequence was found in a man between 25 and 39 years old who had recovered from COVID-19. The chain combines TRBV4-1 with TRBJ1-1; D perhaps matches TRBD1 (6 bases). Specimen: peripheral blood. In DNA, the CDR3 is TGCGCCAGCAGCCAAGAATGGCAGGGGAAAACTGAAGCTTTCTTT. Translating it yields CASSQEWQGKTEAFF.